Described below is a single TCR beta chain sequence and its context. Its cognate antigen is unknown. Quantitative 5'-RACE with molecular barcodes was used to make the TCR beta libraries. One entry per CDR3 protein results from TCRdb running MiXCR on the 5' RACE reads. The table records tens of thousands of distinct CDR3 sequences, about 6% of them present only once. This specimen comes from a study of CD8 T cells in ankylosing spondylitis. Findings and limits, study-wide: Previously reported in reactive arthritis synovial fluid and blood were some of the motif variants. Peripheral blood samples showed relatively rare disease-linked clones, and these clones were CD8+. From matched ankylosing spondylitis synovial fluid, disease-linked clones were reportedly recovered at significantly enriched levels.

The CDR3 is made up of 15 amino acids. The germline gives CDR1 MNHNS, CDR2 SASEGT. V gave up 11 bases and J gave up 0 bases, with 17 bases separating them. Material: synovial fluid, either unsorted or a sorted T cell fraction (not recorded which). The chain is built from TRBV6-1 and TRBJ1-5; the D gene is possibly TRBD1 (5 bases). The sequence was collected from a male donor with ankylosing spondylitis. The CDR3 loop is CASRGDQFSNQPQHF. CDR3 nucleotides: TGTGCCTCCCGGGGGGACCAGTTTAGCAATCAGCCCCAGCATTTT.